This T cell receptor beta chain originates from a study of PD-L1 blockade in urothelial cancer. Some clones are missing from TCRdb's copy, which holds only in-frame ones; the method was immunoSEQ multiplex PCR. The sample has 100,000 to 150,000 clones, approximately 88% seen once. This clone was seen just once. Trimming cost V 0 bases and J 7 bases, with 16 bases left between them. From germline, CDR1 is WSHSY and CDR2 SAAADI. This CDR3 comprises 16 residues. Stated time point: pretreatment peripheral blood. This TCR came from a man in his forties or fifties with urothelial cancer. Here the sequenced sample was PBMCs, taken around atezolizumab (anti-PD-L1) treatment. The genes are TRBV10-2 and TRBJ2-1; TRBD2 is a possible D gene (5 bases). The CDR3 bases are TGCGCCAGCAGTGAGTCGGGTTCGGGGATATGGAATGAGCAGTTCTTC. As protein: CASSESGSGIWNEQFF.